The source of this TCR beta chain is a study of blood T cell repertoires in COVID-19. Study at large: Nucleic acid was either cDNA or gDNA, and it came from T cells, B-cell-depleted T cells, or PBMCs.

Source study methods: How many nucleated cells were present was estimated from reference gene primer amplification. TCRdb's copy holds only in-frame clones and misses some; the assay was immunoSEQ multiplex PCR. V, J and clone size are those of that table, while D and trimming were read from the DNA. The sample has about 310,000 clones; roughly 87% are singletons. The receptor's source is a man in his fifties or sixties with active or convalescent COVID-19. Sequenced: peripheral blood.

CDR3 nucleotide sequence: TGCGCCAGCAGTAGCTTGGGACTCTATGGCTACACCTTC. It specifies CASSSLGLYGYTF. The chain carries TRBV5-1 and TRBJ1-2; the D gene is possibly TRBD1 (5 bases). Germline CDR1 and CDR2: SGHRS and YFSETQ. Trimming shortened V by 5 bases and J by 4 bases, and 12 bases separated the two germline ends. The CDR3 length is 13 residues.